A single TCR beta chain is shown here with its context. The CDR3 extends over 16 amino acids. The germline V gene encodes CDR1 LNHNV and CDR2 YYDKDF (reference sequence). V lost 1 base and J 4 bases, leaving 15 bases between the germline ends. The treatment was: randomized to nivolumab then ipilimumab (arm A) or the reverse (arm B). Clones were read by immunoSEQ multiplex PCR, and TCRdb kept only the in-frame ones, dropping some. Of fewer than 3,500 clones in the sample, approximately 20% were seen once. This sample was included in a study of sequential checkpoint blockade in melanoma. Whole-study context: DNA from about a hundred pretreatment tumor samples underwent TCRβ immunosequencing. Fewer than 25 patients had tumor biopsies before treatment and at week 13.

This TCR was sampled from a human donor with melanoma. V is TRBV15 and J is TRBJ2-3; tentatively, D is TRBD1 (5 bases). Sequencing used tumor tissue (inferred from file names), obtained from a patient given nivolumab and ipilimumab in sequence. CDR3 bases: TGTGCCACCAGCAGAGGTAAAGGGGCCGGAGCAGATACGCAGTATTTT. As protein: CATSRGKGAGADTQYF. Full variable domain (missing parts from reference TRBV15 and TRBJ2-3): DAMVIQNPRYQVTQFGKPVTLSCSQTLNHNVMYWYQQKSSQAPKLLFHYYDKDFNNEADTPDNFQSRRPNTSFCFLDIRSPGLGDTAMYLCATSRGKGAGADTQYFGPGTRLTVL.